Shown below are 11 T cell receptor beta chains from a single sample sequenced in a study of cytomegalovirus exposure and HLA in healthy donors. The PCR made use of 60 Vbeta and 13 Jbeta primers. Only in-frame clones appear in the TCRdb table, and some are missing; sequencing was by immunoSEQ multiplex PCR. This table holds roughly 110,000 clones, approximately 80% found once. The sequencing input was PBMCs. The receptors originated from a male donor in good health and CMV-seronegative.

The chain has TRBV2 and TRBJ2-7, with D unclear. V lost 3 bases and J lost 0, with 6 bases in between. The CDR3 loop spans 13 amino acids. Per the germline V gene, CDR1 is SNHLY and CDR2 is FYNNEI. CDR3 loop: CASSDAVSYEQYF. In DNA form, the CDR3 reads TGTGCCAGCAGTGATGCGGTCTCCTACGAGCAGTACTTC.

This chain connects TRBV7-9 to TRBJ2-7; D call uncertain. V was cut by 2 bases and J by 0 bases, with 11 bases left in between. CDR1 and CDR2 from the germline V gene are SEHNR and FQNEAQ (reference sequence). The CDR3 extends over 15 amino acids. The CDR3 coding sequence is TGTGCCAGCAGCTTAATTGGGCCACCCTCCTACGAGCAGTACTTC. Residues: CASSLIGPPSYEQYF.

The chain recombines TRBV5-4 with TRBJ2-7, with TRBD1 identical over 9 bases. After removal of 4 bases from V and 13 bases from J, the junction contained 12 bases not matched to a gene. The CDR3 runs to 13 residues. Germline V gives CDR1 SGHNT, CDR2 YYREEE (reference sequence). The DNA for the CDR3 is TGTGCCAGCAGCCCGGACAGGGGACCTAGTAAATACTTC. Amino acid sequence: CASSPDRGPSKYF.

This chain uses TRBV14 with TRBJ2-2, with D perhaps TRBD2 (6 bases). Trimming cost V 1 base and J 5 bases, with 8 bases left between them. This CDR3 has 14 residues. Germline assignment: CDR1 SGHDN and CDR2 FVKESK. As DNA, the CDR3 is TGTGCCAGCAGCCAAGGACTAGTAACCGGGGAGCTGTTTTTT. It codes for CASSQGLVTGELFF.

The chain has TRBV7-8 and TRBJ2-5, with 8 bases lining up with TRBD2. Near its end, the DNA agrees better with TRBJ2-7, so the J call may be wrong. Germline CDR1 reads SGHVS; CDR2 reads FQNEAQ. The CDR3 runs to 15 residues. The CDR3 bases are TGTGCCAGCAGCTTAGGGGGACTAGGATCCTACGAGCAGTACTTC. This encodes CASSLGGLGSYEQYF.

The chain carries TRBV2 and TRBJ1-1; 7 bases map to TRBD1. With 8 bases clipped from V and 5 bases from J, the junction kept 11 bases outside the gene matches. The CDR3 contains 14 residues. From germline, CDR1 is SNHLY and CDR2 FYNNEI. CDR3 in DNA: TGTGCCAGCCTGGGGGCCCACAGGGGTACTGAAGCTTTCTTT. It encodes CASLGAHRGTEAFF.

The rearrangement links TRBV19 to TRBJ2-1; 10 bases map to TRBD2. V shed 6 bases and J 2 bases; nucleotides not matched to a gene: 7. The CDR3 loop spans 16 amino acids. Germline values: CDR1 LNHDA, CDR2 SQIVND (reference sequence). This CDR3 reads CASRESSGSPYNEQFF. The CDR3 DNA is TGTGCCAGTAGGGAATCTAGCGGGAGCCCCTACAATGAGCAGTTCTTC. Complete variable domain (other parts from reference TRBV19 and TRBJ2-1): DGGITQSPKYLFRKEGQNVTLSCEQNLNHDAMYWYRQDPGQGLRLIYYSQIVNDFQKGDIAEGYSVSREKKESFPLTVTSAQKNPTAFYLCASRESSGSPYNEQFFGPGTRLTVL.

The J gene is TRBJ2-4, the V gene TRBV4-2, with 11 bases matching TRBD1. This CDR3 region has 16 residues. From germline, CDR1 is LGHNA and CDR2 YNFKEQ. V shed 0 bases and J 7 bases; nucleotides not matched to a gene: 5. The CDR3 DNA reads TGTGCCAGCAGCCAAGATCCTGGGACAGGGGGTAACATTCAGTACTTC. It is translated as CASSQDPGTGGNIQYF.

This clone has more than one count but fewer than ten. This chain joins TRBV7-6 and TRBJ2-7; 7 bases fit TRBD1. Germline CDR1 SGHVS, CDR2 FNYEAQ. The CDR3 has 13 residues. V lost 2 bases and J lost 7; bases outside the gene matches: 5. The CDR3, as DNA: TGTGCCAGCAGCTTACGGGCAGGGGGAGAGCAGTACTTC. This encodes CASSLRAGGEQYF.

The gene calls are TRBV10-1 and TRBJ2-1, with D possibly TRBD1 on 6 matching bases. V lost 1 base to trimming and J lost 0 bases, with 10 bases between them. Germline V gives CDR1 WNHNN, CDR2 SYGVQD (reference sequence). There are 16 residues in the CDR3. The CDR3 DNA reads TGCGCCAGCAGTGAGTGGACAGCCACCTCCTACAATGAGCAGTTCTTC. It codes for CASSEWTATSYNEQFF.

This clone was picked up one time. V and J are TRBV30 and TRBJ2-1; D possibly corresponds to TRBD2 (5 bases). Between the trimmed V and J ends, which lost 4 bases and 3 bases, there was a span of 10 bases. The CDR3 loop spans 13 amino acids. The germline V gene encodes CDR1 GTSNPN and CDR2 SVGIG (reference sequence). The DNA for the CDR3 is TGTGCCTGGATGGCGGGCGTCTACAATGAGCAGTTCTTC. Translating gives CAWMAGVYNEQFF.